Following are 17 T cell receptor beta chains from one sample sequenced in a study of regulatory T cells in long-lasting Graves disease listed by TCRdb under 2021. The library was built by means of multiplex PCR. The listed sequencing device is Illumina HiSeq 4000. CDR3 regions were amplified by Arm-PCR with iRepertoire HTBI primers to construct TCR beta libraries. TCRdb reran the public reads through fastp at Q25 and MiXCR, keeping productive beta chains. All rows with the same CDR3 protein become a single entry with the most common DNA and genes. Present in this sample are more than 300,000 distinct CDR3 sequences, 12% of which were seen just once. Together, the top ten hold 18% of the sample. The time point label for this specimen denotes: newly diagnosed GD, antithyroid drugs for less than 3 months. For both TCR sequencing and RNA sequencing, RNA was extracted from PBMCs in TRIzol. These records were also assigned to another study, of T cells in Graves' hyperthyroidism and ophthalmopathy.

The sequences come from peripheral blood mononuclear cells (PBMCs), collected at new diagnosis, from a patient treated with antithyroid drugs. Every receptor here comes from a woman under 30 with Graves disease. Donor details come from another sample of the same person, matched by shared clones.

In its sample, this clonotype was seen a few times. V is TRBV12-3 or TRBV12-4 and J is TRBJ2-3; D not resolved. The CDR3 is 13 residues long. The V end lost 8 bases, the J end lost 6 bases, and 15 bases lay between the germline ends. CDR3 protein: CASFYLGLDTQYF. For the CDR3, the DNA is TGTGCCAGCTTTTACCTCGGTCTGGATACGCAGTATTTT.

This clonotype appeared many times. The chain recombines TRBV28 with TRBJ1-6; D not resolved. CDR1 is MDHEN and CDR2 is SYDVKM in the germline V gene. V was clipped by 5 bases and J by 6 bases, with 2 bases between them. This CDR3 contains 11 residues. Here the CDR3 DNA reads TGTGCCAGCAGTATTAATTCACCCCTCCACTTT. Translating it yields CASSINSPLHF.

This clonotype was picked up many times. V is TRBV30 and J is TRBJ1-2; D is uncertain. Germline V gene data show CDR1 as GTSNPN and CDR2 as SVGIG (reference sequence). The CDR3 loop spans 13 amino acids. With 5 bases removed from V and 0 bases from J, the gap between germline ends came to 10 bases. The CDR3 region has the DNA TGTGCCTGGTTACACCTCTCTAACTATGGCTACACCTTC. This encodes CAWLHLSNYGYTF. Looking up the rest from reference TRBV30 and TRBJ1-2 gives the full variable domain: SQTIHQWPATLVQPVGSPLSLECTVEGTSNPNLYWYRQAAGRGLQLLFYSVGIGQISSEVPQNLSASRPQDRQFILSSKKLLLSDSGFYLCAWLHLSNYGYTFGSGTRLTVV.

This clonotype was observed many times. This rearrangement joins TRBV27 to TRBJ2-3; D not resolved. The germline V and J ends were trimmed by 1 base and 4 bases, with 9 bases remaining between them. From germline, CDR1 is MNHEY and CDR2 SMNVEV (reference sequence). The CDR3 contains 14 residues. The chain's CDR3 is CASSLFLPADTQYF. The CDR3 region has the DNA TGTGCCAGCAGTTTATTCCTTCCCGCAGATACGCAGTATTTT.

This clonotype was seen many times. This chain connects TRBV15 to TRBJ2-3; 8 bases agree with TRBD2. The germline CDR1 and CDR2 sequences are LNHNV and YYDKDF (reference sequence). Trimming at V came to 5 bases and at J to 4 bases, leaving 8 bases not matched to a gene. CDR3 length: 15 residues. The CDR3 bases are TGTGCCACCAGCTTCGGGAGGGGGGACGCAGATACGCAGTATTTT. Its translation: CATSFGRGDADTQYF.

This clonotype was counted ten times or more. The V gene is TRBV6-1, the J gene TRBJ2-7, with D perhaps TRBD2 (6 bases). Between the trimmed V and J ends, which lost 8 bases and 3 bases, there was a span of 14 bases. This CDR3 is 13 amino acids long. CDR1 and CDR2 from the germline V gene are MNHNS and SASEGT. The CDR3 protein is CASSVLGGYEQYV. The CDR3 DNA follows: TGTGCCAGCTCCGTTTTGGGGGGCTACGAGCAGTACGTC.

This clonotype came up once. This chain uses TRBV12-3 or TRBV12-4 with TRBJ2-7; 12 nucleotides agree with TRBD2. The CDR3 spans 16 residues. V trimming: 5 bases; J trimming: 3 bases; junction bases outside the gene matches: 8. Here the CDR3 reads CASSPSSGGAYYEQYV. CDR3 DNA: TGTGCCAGCAGTCCTTCTAGCGGGGGGGCTTACTACGAGCAGTACGTC.

This clonotype was seen many times. The chain links TRBV7-9 to TRBJ2-7; possibly TRBD2 for D (5 bases). The CDR3 length is 15 residues. Per germline, CDR1 SEHNR and CDR2 FQNEAQ (reference sequence). With 5 bases removed from V and 3 bases from J, the gap between germline ends came to 17 bases. CDR3 protein: CASSLGRELDYEQYF. CDR3 coding DNA: TGTGCCAGCAGCCTCGGACGGGAATTAGACTACGAGCAGTACTTC.

Ten or more counts support this clonotype. The V gene is TRBV4-1, the J gene TRBJ1-5, with D tentatively TRBD1 (5 bases). CDR1 and CDR2 (germline): MGHRA, YSYEKL. Trimming pared 1 base from V and 9 bases from J, leaving 16 bases between. The CDR3 runs 15 residues. Here the CDR3 reads CASSQGTGVLMPQHF. CDR3 DNA sequence: TGCGCCAGCAGCCAAGGAACAGGCGTGTTGATGCCCCAGCATTTT.

In this sample, this clonotype turned up many times. The gene calls are TRBV6-2 or TRBV6-3 and TRBJ2-3, with D unresolved. Per the germline V gene, CDR1 is MNHEY and CDR2 is SVGEGT. The CDR3 consists of 14 residues. V was cut by 4 bases and J by 0 bases, with 8 bases left in between. The CDR3 region has the DNA TGTGCCAGCAGTTCCCCGGTCAGCACAGATACGCAGTATTTT. It is translated as CASSSPVSTDTQYF.

This clonotype was recorded at least ten times. The chain employs TRBV28 and TRBJ2-1; D is possibly TRBD1 (6 bases). This CDR3 contains 17 residues. CDR1 and CDR2 from the germline V gene are MDHEN and SYDVKM. Trimming took 3 bases from V and 0 from J, leaving 15 bases between them. CDR3: CASSFLGTTSSYNEQFF. The CDR3 bases are TGTGCCAGCAGTTTTCTCGGGACAACGAGCTCCTACAATGAGCAGTTCTTC.

This clonotype was seen a few times. The V gene is TRBV19, the J gene TRBJ2-1; 9 bases line up with TRBD2. This CDR3 is 14 amino acids long. Germline lookup yields CDR1 LNHDA and CDR2 SQIVND (reference sequence). Germline trimming cut 4 bases from V and 6 bases from J; bases unmatched to any gene: 4. CDR3 nucleotide sequence: TGTGCCAGTAGTACCGGACTAGCGTTCAATGAGCAGTTCTTC. Residues: CASSTGLAFNEQFF.

This clonotype was observed a handful of times. This chain joins TRBV7-9 and TRBJ1-4; D gene uncertain. This CDR3 contains 15 residues. Germline values: CDR1 SEHNR, CDR2 FQNEAQ (reference sequence). V lost 6 bases to trimming and J lost 8 bases, with 19 bases between them. CDR3 nucleotide sequence: TGTGCCAGCAGGACTGGCGCGGCGCAAAAAGAAAAACTGTTTTTT. This translates into CASRTGAAQKEKLFF. The full variable domain, rest sourced from reference TRBV7-9 and TRBJ1-4, is DTGVSQNPRHKITKRGQNVTFRCDPISEHNRLYWYRQTLGQGPEFLTYFQNEAQLEKSRLLSDRFSAERPKGSFSTLEIQRTEQGDSAMYLCASRTGAAQKEKLFFGSGTQLSVL.

There are many counts of this clonotype. The J gene is TRBJ1-1, the V gene TRBV18; D remains unclear. The V end was cut by 6 bases, the J end by 10 bases, with 21 bases between. The CDR3 runs 14 residues. Germline V gene lookup returns CDR1 KGHSH and CDR2 LQKENI. The CDR3 sequence: CASSQVPRSLRAFF. The CDR3 nucleotides read TGTGCCAGCTCGCAAGTTCCTAGGTCTCTTAGAGCTTTCTTT.

This clonotype was counted many times. The chain is built from TRBV28 and TRBJ2-7; the D is unclear. The CDR3 is made up of 14 amino acids. CDR1 and CDR2 (germline): MDHEN, SYDVKM. V was shortened by 3 bases and J by 2 bases, with 11 bases between the two germline ends. CDR3 nucleotides: TGTGCCAGCAGTTTCCCAGGTTCCCCCTACGAGCAGTACTTC. Residues: CASSFPGSPYEQYF.

The chain employs TRBV6-5 and TRBJ1-2, with D maybe TRBD1 (5 bases). Germline values: CDR1 MNHEY, CDR2 SVGAGI. Trimming stripped 4 bases from V and 3 bases from J, with 9 bases between. The CDR3 is 13 amino acids. DNA for the CDR3: TGTGCCAGCAGTTTACAGACAGACTATGGCTACACCTTC. Its translation is CASSLQTDYGYTF.

The rearrangement links TRBV20-1 to TRBJ2-5; weak D call: TRBD2 (6 bases). The CDR3 sequence is 15 residues long. CDR1 is DFQATT and CDR2 is SNEGSKA in the germline V gene (reference sequence). Trimming took off 5 bases at V and 0 bases at J, with 16 bases between the two ends. CDR3 DNA sequence: TGCAGTGCTCATTCTCGCGGGGAGAACCAAGAGACCCAGTACTTC. This translates into CSAHSRGENQETQYF.